This T cell receptor (beta chain) was observed in a study of T cell repertoires in cytomegalovirus infection. TCRdb reprocessed the reads with MiXCR, giving one entry per CDR3 protein. The sample has hundreds of thousands of distinct CDR3 sequences, about 24% seen once. This CDR3 is 17 amino acids long. V was shortened by 5 bases and J by 1 base, with 18 bases between the two germline ends. Per germline, CDR1 MNHEY and CDR2 SVGAGI. The chain combines TRBV6-5 with TRBJ2-1; D is unresolved. This clonotype originated in a human donor in good health (CMV status not recorded). Some clones in this sample may be carry-over from other donors' samples. Sequenced sample: CD8+ T cells from PBMCs. CDR3 protein: CASSPWGILRSYNEQFF. In DNA, the CDR3 is TGTGCCAGCAGTCCCTGGGGTATCCTCCGGTCCTACAATGAGCAGTTCTTC.